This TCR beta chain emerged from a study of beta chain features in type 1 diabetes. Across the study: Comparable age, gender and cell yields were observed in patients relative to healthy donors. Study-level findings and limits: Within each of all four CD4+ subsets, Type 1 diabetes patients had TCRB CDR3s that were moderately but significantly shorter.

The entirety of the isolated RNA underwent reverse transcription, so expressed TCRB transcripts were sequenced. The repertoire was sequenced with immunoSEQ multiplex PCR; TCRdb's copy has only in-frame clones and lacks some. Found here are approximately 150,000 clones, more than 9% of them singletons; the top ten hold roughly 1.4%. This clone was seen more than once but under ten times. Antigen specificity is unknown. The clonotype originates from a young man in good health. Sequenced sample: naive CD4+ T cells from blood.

The CDR3 DNA sequence: TGCGCCAGCAGCCAACAGGCCCCAGCCGAGACCCAGTACTTC. Translating it yields CASSQQAPAETQYF. The chain combines TRBV4-3 with TRBJ2-5; the D is unclear. The CDR3 runs to 14 residues. Trimming left V 2 bases short and J 5 bases short, with 12 bases between. CDR1 and CDR2 (germline): LGHNA, YSLEER.